This T cell receptor (beta chain) was observed in a study of human T cells and chemical hapten exposure (dated by TCRdb to about 2021). For the wider study: For sensitization, 2% DPC in acetone was applied to a roughly 2 cm by roughly 2 cm area of upper inner arm skin. Throughout the study period of around 24 weeks, patients also received therapeutic DPC doses to the scalp every week. Patch testing was done on the upper back using Finn chambers containing 0.01% DPC, and results were scored after 6 days according to International Contact Dermatitis Research Group standards. Alopecia areata with under or over 50% scalp involvement, alopecia totalis and alopecia universalis were represented in the patient cohort, which was mostly female. Libraries were pooled for sequencing, and variation in per-sample TCR yields was attributed mainly to small differences in library volumes within the pool. The study tracked peripheral blood TCR repertoire changes in vivo during primary and secondary sensitization to the hapten diphenylcyclopropenone (DPC) in alopecia patients. Blood samples were taken from patients before sensitization (week 0) and then at 2, 6 and about 24 weeks after DPC sensitization. For TCR sequencing, blood came from 25 to 35 alopecia patients at anywhere from one to four time points (pre-sensitization, 2, 6 and 24 weeks). Findings and caveats that apply to the study as a whole: Repeated subsampling changed both the strength of the expansion versus patch-test correlation and the threshold at which the correlation became significant. Significantly more large CDR3 similarity clusters were formed by expanded TCRs than by pre-sensitization or healthy control sets, consistent with antigen-driven responses. DPC sensitization did not change how many TCRs were above 1 in 1000 frequency, and no evidence was found of alterations in global repertoire structure. Patch test score was positively correlated with the number of PT1 expanded TCRs, with significance at thresholds 8, 16 and 32 but not at 4. All patients had alopecia, a presumed autoimmune disease, so their immune response might differ from that of healthy individuals.

In the germline V gene, CDR1 corresponds to SQVTM and CDR2 to ANQGSEA. A distance of 27 bases separates the germline ends of V and J, which lose 6 bases and 12 bases respectively. The CDR3 numbers 15 residues from cysteine through phenylalanine. The CDR3 DNA has 45 bases and is translated from base 1. In the case of this clonotype: Its antigen target is currently unknown. It has no much larger one-base neighbor in the sample; base qualities were not kept.

Libraries were built with RACE. The sequencer listed for this sample is NextSeq 500. During library preparation, unique molecular identifiers were attached to individual cDNA molecules so that TCRs could be counted in a quantitative, reproducible way. From each blood RNA sample, both TCR alpha and TCR beta chains were sequenced. In the paper's pipeline: The median number of TCRs per sample was around 96,000, ranging from roughly 20,000 to 700,000. V, J and CDR3 annotation of the TCR reads was carried out using the Decombinator software suite. Every sample was subsampled to the same number of TCRs (28,000) for the PS versus PT1 abundance plots. Expanded TCRs were defined as absent before sensitization and observed at least eight times at the 2-week time point. In-frame beta chains were kept once TCRdb had trimmed the public reads at Q25 with fastp and called clones with MiXCR. For every CDR3 protein sequence, its rows merge into one entry that carries the most common genes and DNA. TCRdb's processing, not the study's, gives the V and J calls here. The sample table records some 97,000 distinct CDR3 sequences; less than 35% of these occur just once. The ten largest clones capture approximately 10% of the sample.

What this sample's time point label stands for: patch test 3, about 24 weeks after DPC sensitization. The treatment or condition label corresponds to: therapeutic diphenylcyclopropenone sensitization with weekly scalp DPC. At every patch-test visit, the blood draw took place before the patch test was put on. Patients were considered eligible if aged 18 to 70, diagnosed with alopecia and deemed suitable for DPC therapy, and patients were excluded if pregnant. Unfractionated whole blood was collected in Tempus Blood RNA tubes, and total RNA was extracted from that blood. The receptor's source is a man in his forties with alopecia areata. Some clones in this sample may be carry-over from other donors' samples. The chain is encoded by TRBV29-1 joined to TRBJ2-1, and possibly TRBD1, on 6 matching bases. Sequences were derived from whole blood, sampled in connection with sensitization to the hapten diphenylcyclopropenone (DPC). CDR3 reads: CSVATSRIQGARQFF. The DNA sequence is TGCAGCGTCGCCACATCCCGTATACAGGGCGCCCGGCAGTTCTTC.